The T cell receptor (beta chain) under discussion was sequenced for a study of CD8+CD57+ T cells in acquired aplastic anemia. Study-wide findings and caveats: Statistical testing detected no significant gap in CD8+ Simpson's diversity between patients and controls.

For CDR3 and TCR beta VDJ profiling, genomic DNA was the template used. TCRdb processed the reads anew with MiXCR; each CDR3 protein has one entry. This table holds approximately 380,000 distinct CDR3 sequences, approximately 70% found once. In this sample, this clonotype turned up many times. Its antigen remains unidentified. The source is a human donor in good health, serving as a control. Material: sorted CD4+, CD8+, or CD8+CD57+ T cells (not recorded which) from PBMCs.

In DNA, the CDR3 is TGCAGTGCTAGAGCCCCCCAGGAGGGCACTGAAGCTTTCTTT. This sequence encodes CSARAPQEGTEAFF. V usage is TRBV20-1 and J usage is TRBJ1-1; D is unclear. The V gene lost 1 base and the J gene lost 4 bases, with 13 bases spanning the gap. This CDR3 has 14 residues. Germline V CDR1 and CDR2: DFQATT, SNEGSKA (reference sequence).